The present entry profiles one T cell receptor (beta chain) with its context. The data originate from a study of blood T cell repertoires in COVID-19. The overall study: There were acute and convalescent COVID-19 samples, and they came from the United States, Italy and Spain. PBMCs, B-cell-depleted T cells, or T cells provided the cDNA or gDNA that made up the material.

Per the germline V gene, CDR1 is SGHTA and CDR2 is FQGNSA. V was cut by 5 bases and J by 10 bases, with 20 bases left in between. The CDR3 spans 15 residues. Under the authors' procedure: Using reference gene primer amplification, nucleated cell counts were estimated. Data came from immunoSEQ multiplex PCR; TCRdb stores just in-frame clones and leaves some out. V, J and clone size are taken as reported in that table, and D and trimming were inferred from the DNA itself. The data show about 200,000 clones, approximately 87% seen once. Sequenced material: peripheral blood. The origin of this receptor is a woman aged 50 to 60 with acute or convalescent COVID-19. The rearrangement links TRBV7-2 to TRBJ1-4; a possible D gene is TRBD1 (6 bases). CDR3 in DNA: TGTGCCAGCAGCCCGGGGGGCCTCGAAGGGGCAAAACTGTTTTTT. Its protein product is CASSPGGLEGAKLFF.